The T cell receptor (beta chain) under discussion was sequenced for a study of T cell repertoires in cytomegalovirus infection. This clonotype showed up just a few times. Its antigen is unidentified. This CDR3 comprises 16 residues. After removal of 5 bases from V and 7 bases from J, the junction contained 12 bases not matched to a gene. The germline gives CDR1 SEHNR, CDR2 FQNEAQ (reference sequence). TCRdb analysed the reads with MiXCR anew, one entry per CDR3 protein. The data hold about 920,000 distinct CDR3 sequences, with around 30% observed a single time. This sequence was found in a human donor in good health (CMV status not recorded). Some clones in this sample may be carry-over from other donors' samples. The chain employs TRBV7-9 and TRBJ2-4; 9 positions match TRBD1. The sequencing here drew on cultured CD8+ T cells from PBMCs, taken from culture after CMV antigen stimulation. The CDR3 protein is CASSRKGTGMGNIQYF. DNA for the CDR3: TGTGCCAGCAGCCGGAAGGGGACAGGGATGGGGAACATTCAGTACTTC.